Below are 18 T cell receptor beta chains sequenced from a single sample in a study of CD8+ T cells in alopecia areata. Extracted from the samples, RNA was reverse transcribed into cDNA to serve as the sequencing template. Method: immunoSEQ multiplex PCR; TCRdb's copy keeps in-frame clones and lacks some. The table lists approximately 110,000 clones, with no singletons. The sequencing input was lesional skin. All receptors come from a C3H/HeJ mouse with alopecia areata. The strain is characterized by the MHC haplotype H2-k.

The sample holds a few counts of this clone. Germline and genes: mouse. The CDR3 goes on 4 residues after the read ends, and that part is filled in from the germline J gene. The V gene is TRBV19, the J gene TRBJ1-2, with TRBD1 as a possible D gene (6 bases). Germline CDR1 is FNHDT and CDR2 is SITEND (reference sequence). CDR3 size: 14 residues. Trimming stripped 5 bases from V and 1 base from J, with 12 bases between. The CDR3 sequence: CASSPRDKNSDYTF. CDR3 DNA (partial): TGTGCCAGCAGCCCTCGGGACAAAAACTCC.

To note about this clone: The genes and germline here are from mouse. The CDR3 goes on 4 residues after the read ends, and that part is filled in from the germline J gene. The chain joins TRBV16 to TRBJ2-5; 7 nucleotides agree with TRBD2. Looked up from germline, CDR1 is SGHSA and CDR2 is FRNQAP. V lost 4 bases, J lost 2 bases, and 9 bases stayed unmatched. The CDR3 has 16 amino acids. This CDR3 reads CASSSGTEGLQDTQYF. The CDR3 bases that were read are TGTGCAAGCAGCTCCGGGACTGAGGGTCTCCAAGAC. The full variable domain, with the rest looked up from reference TRBV16 and TRBJ2-5, is NAGVIQTPRHKVTGKGQEATLWCEPISGHSAVFWYRQTIVQGLEFLTYFRNQAPIDDSGMPKERFSAQMPNQSHSTLKIQSTQPQDSAVYLCASSSGTEGLQDTQYFGPGTRLLVL.

As to this clone: Gene names are the mouse ones. The read terminates 4 residues ahead of where the CDR3 ends, so the germline J gene completes it. This sequence joins TRBV13-3 and TRBJ1-1; D unresolved. Germline loops: CDR1 NNHDY, CDR2 SYVADS. The V end was cut by 1 base, the J end by 0 bases, with 7 bases between. The CDR3 runs 14 residues. The CDR3 sequence: CASSDQAANTEVFF. Partial CDR3 DNA: TGTGCCAGCAGTGATCAAGCTGCAAACACA.

This clone occurred many times. Gene names and germline refer to mouse. The sequence runs out 4 residues before the end of the CDR3; the remainder is reconstructed from the germline J gene. The V and J genes are TRBV13-3 and TRBJ2-7; 9 bases are a match to TRBD1. CDR1 NNHDY and CDR2 SYVADS come from the germline V gene. This CDR3 region has 16 residues. V was clipped by 6 bases and J by 0 bases; unmatched bases: 10. The CDR3 DNA, read in part, is TGTGCCAGCAACCACAGGGGGCGGCCTCTCTCCTAT. As protein: CASNHRGRPLSY. The whole CDR3 protein reads CASNHRGRPLSYEQYF.

This clone occurred a few times. Gene names follow the mouse nomenclature. The read falls 4 residues short of the CDR3 end, and the missing part is taken from the germline J gene. J is TRBJ2-5 and V is TRBV13-3; 9 bases are shared with TRBD1. Germline V gene data show CDR1 as NNHDY and CDR2 as SYVADS. This CDR3 is 14 amino acids long. This chain's CDR3 is CASSDRGSGDTQYF. The CDR3 DNA, read in part, is TGTGCCAGCAGCGACAGGGGGAGCGGAGAC.

This clone has just a few counts. Any gene name here is a mouse gene name. The read ends 4 residues shy of where the CDR3 ends; the end is completed using the germline J gene. The rearrangement uses TRBV1 and TRBJ2-5; 8 positions agree with TRBD2. The V segment lost 0 bases and the J segment 1 base; nucleotides outside the gene matches: 3. This CDR3 has 16 amino acids. From germline, CDR1 is NSQYPW and CDR2 LRSPGD (reference sequence). CDR3 residues: CTCSAERLGYQDTQYF. The DNA read from the CDR3 is TGCACCTGCAGTGCAGAAAGACTGGGGTACCAAGAC. Together with reference TRBV1 and TRBJ2-5, the CDR3 gives the full variable domain: VTLLEQNPRWRLVPRGQAVNLRCILKNSQYPWMSWYQQDLQKQLQWLFTLRSPGDKEVKSLPGADYLATRVTDTELRLQVANMSQGRTLYCTCSAERLGYQDTQYFGPGTRLLVL.

Notes on this clone: Each gene name is a mouse one. Read sequence stops 4 residues before the CDR3 end, and the germline J gene provides the missing end. This chain joins TRBV14 and TRBJ2-1; D is possibly TRBD2 (5 bases). CDR1 is SGHDT, CDR2 FRDEAV, per germline. CDR3 length: 14 amino acids. The V gene lost 0 bases and the J gene lost 4 bases, with 8 bases spanning the gap. CDR3 region: CASSFFGVYAEQFF. The part of the CDR3 DNA that was read is TGTGCCAGCAGTTTCTTTGGGGTGTATGCT.

This clone was seen a few times. The DNA translation disagrees with the TCRdb protein at residue 15, so the protein in this description comes from the DNA. Genes and germline are mouse. With the read ending 3 residues before the CDR3 end, the germline J gene is used to fill in that end. The gene calls are TRBV14 and TRBJ1-6; D perhaps matches TRBD1 (6 bases). TRBJ1-6 is an ORF; its function is uncertain. The CDR3 is made up of 18 amino acids. The V gene's germline CDR1 is SGHDT and CDR2 FRDEAV. Between the trimmed V and J ends, which lost 5 bases and 0 bases, there was a span of 18 bases. CDR3 DNA, as far as it was read: TGTGCCAGCAGATCCTCCGGGACACTTAATTCCTATAATTCGCCC. This translates into CASRSSGTLNSYNSP. The entire CDR3 protein is CASRSSGTLNSYNSPLYF.

As for this clone: Mouse gene names and germline throughout. The read ends 4 residues shy of where the CDR3 ends; the end is completed using the germline J gene. The rearrangement links TRBV1 to TRBJ2-7; 13 bases line up with TRBD2. CDR1 NSQYPW and CDR2 LRSPGD come from the germline V gene (reference sequence). This CDR3 has 16 residues. The covered CDR3 bases are TGCACCTGCAGTGCAGACGGGGACTGGGGGGGTTAT. Residues: CTCSADGDWGGY. The complete CDR3 sequence is CTCSADGDWGGYEQYF.

Notes on this clone: Mouse gene names apply. The DNA ends 4 residues before the CDR3 does, and the rest of the CDR3 is filled in from the germline J gene. V usage is TRBV13-3 and J usage is TRBJ2-4; D is perhaps TRBD1 (6 bases). CDR1 and CDR2 (germline): NNHDY, SYVADS. The CDR3 has 13 amino acids. V was clipped by 6 bases and J by 3 bases, with 11 bases between them. The CDR3 reads CASNSGQQNTLYF. CDR3 bases read: TGTGCCAGCAACTCGGGACAACAAAAC. Supplemented by reference TRBV13-3 and TRBJ2-4, the full variable domain reads EAAVTQSPRSKVAVTGGKVTLSCHQTNNHDYMYWYRQDTGHGLRLIHYSYVADSTEKGDIPDGYKASRPSQENFSLILELASLSQTAVYFCASNSGQQNTLYFGAGTRLSVL.

This clone was observed a handful of times. Gene labels here are mouse ones. Read coverage stops 4 residues before the CDR3 terminus; the germline J gene supplies the remainder. The chain couples TRBV13-1 to TRBJ1-2; D is perhaps TRBD1 (6 bases). The CDR3 loop spans 13 amino acids. Germline CDR1 and CDR2: NSHNY and SYGAGN. V was pared by 7 bases and J by 0 bases, with 10 bases between. Partial CDR3 DNA: TGTGCCAGCGCCGGGACATCAAACTCC. It translates to CASAGTSNS. The whole CDR3 sequence is CASAGTSNSDYTF.

This clone was seen more than once but under ten times. Mouse names are used for the genes. The read comes to an end 4 residues before the CDR3 does, leaving the germline J gene to fill in the end. The V call is TRBV1, the J call TRBJ1-1; D perhaps matches TRBD1 (6 bases). Germline CDR1 is NSQYPW and CDR2 is LRSPGD (reference sequence). Trimming took 1 base from V and 1 from J, leaving 10 bases between them. This CDR3 is built from 15 residues. Here the CDR3 reads CTCSAALDRNTEVFF. Incomplete CDR3 DNA: TGCACCTGCAGTGCAGCCCTGGACAGAAACACA. Variable domain in full (rest from reference TRBV1 and TRBJ1-1): VTLLEQNPRWRLVPRGQAVNLRCILKNSQYPWMSWYQQDLQKQLQWLFTLRSPGDKEVKSLPGADYLATRVTDTELRLQVANMSQGRTLYCTCSAALDRNTEVFFGKGTRLTVV.

Concerning this clone itself: Mouse gene names and germline throughout. The CDR3 end lies 4 residues beyond the end of the read and is filled in from the germline J gene. This chain links TRBV19 with TRBJ2-3; TRBD1 matches 8 bases. The trim removed 6 bases at V and 1 base at J, leaving 7 bases unmatched. The germline gives CDR1 FNHDT, CDR2 SITEND (reference sequence). CDR3 length: 15 amino acids. The DNA read from the CDR3 is TGTGCCAGCACTCCCGGACAGGGAGGTGCAGAA. Its translation: CASTPGQGGAE. The complete CDR3 reads CASTPGQGGAETLYF.

Only a few counts were recorded for this clone. Gene labels here are mouse ones. From the germline J gene comes the end of the CDR3, since the read stops 4 residues before it. V usage is TRBV16 and J usage is TRBJ2-3, with D possibly being TRBD1 (6 bases). Germline CDR1 SGHSA, CDR2 FRNQAP. The CDR3 is made up of 15 amino acids. V shed 5 bases and J shed 0 bases, with 12 bases lying between them. The part of the CDR3 DNA that was read is TGTGCAAGCAGCGTCCGGGACAATAGTGCAGAA. Translation gives CASSVRDNSAE. The entire CDR3 protein reads CASSVRDNSAETLYF.

This clone was observed a few times. All gene names here are mouse names. The CDR3 end is not reached by the read, which stops 4 residues before it; the germline J gene fills it in. The chain combines TRBV13-1 with TRBJ2-1; TRBD1 might be the D (6 bases). Trimming shortened V by 0 bases and J by 4 bases, and 11 bases separated the two germline ends. Germline CDR1 reads NSHNY; CDR2 reads SYGAGN. The CDR3 extends over 15 amino acids. The CDR3 bases that were read are TGTGCCAGCAGTGATGCACAGGGCGGGTATGCT. This gives the protein CASSDAQGGYA. The CDR3 as a whole reads CASSDAQGGYAEQFF.

There are many counts of this clone. The gene names given are mouse names. The read ends 4 residues before the CDR3 terminus; that terminus is restored from the germline J gene. Other DNA sequences in the same sample also yield this CDR3. The chain couples TRBV13-3 to TRBJ2-1; the match to TRBD1 covers 10 bases. The CDR3 extends over 14 amino acids. Germline V gene sequence: CDR1 NNHDY, CDR2 SYVADS. Trimming took 3 bases from V and 6 from J; bases not matched to a gene: 3. The DNA read from the CDR3 is TGTGCCAGCAGTGGACAGGGGGCGGGTGCT. This translates into CASSGQGAGA. The whole CDR3 protein is CASSGQGAGAEQFF.

On this clone: The gene names given are mouse names. The read ends 4 residues shy of where the CDR3 ends; the end is completed using the germline J gene. The same CDR3 is also encoded by other DNA sequences in this sample. The V and J genes are TRBV14 and TRBJ2-5; 9 positions match TRBD1. This CDR3 comprises 14 residues. Germline V lookup: CDR1 SGHDT, CDR2 FRDEAV. The CDR3 protein is CASSPGQGRDTQYF. The DNA read from the CDR3 is TGTGCCAGCAGTCCGGGACAGGGAAGAGAC.

About this clone itself: All gene names here are mouse names. The CDR3 end lies 4 residues beyond the end of the read and is filled in from the germline J gene. The chain carries TRBV13-3 and TRBJ2-2; 8 positions agree with TRBD1. The V segment lost 4 bases and the J segment 4 bases; nucleotides outside the gene matches: 6. CDR1 is NNHDY, CDR2 SYVADS, per germline. The CDR3 totals 15 residues. CDR3 residues: CASSRTGSGTGQLYF. The part of the CDR3 DNA that was read is TGTGCCAGCAGTCGGACAGGGAGCGGCACCGGG.